This T cell receptor beta chain was documented in a study of T cell clones after liver transplantation. Looking at the study overall: As an antigen-independent comparator, third-party-reactive TCRbeta sequences came from pre-transplant mixed lymphocyte reactions. Subjects received no induction therapy and standard immunosuppression until randomization at 12-24 months post-transplant.

Study-level results: Circulating graft-donor-reactive CD4 TCRbeta sequences fell significantly post-transplant in most of the 8 subjects. Conclusions were preliminary, with small, heterogeneous patient groups.

About this clone: Its antigen is undetermined.

Assay used: immunoSEQ multiplex PCR; TCRdb lists only in-frame clones, some missing. This table has about 6,900 clones, around three quarters appearing once. The germline gives CDR1 LNHNV, CDR2 YYDKDF (reference sequence). CDR3 length: 15 residues. V lost 0 bases and J 2 bases, leaving 8 bases between the germline ends. The chain combines TRBV15 with TRBJ2-1; the D is unclear. The sequences come from CD8+ T cells from blood, collected before liver transplant. The sequence was obtained from a human donor who received a liver transplant. For the CDR3, the DNA is TGTGCCACCAGCAGAGATATTGATACCTACAATGAGCAGTTCTTC. This translates into CATSRDIDTYNEQFF.